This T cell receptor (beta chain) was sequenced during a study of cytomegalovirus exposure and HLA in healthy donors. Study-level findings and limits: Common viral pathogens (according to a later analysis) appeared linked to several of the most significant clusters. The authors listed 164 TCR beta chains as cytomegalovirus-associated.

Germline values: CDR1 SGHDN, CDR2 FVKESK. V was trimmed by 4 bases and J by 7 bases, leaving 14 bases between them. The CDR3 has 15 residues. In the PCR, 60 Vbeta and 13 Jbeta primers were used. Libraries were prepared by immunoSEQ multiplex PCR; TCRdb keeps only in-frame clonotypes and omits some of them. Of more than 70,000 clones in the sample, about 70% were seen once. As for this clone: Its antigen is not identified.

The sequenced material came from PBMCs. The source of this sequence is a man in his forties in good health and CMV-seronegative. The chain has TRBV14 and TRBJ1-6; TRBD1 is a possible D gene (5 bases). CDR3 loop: CASSPGGARNSPLHF. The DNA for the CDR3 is TGTGCCAGCAGCCCGGGCGGGGCGCGGAATTCACCCCTCCACTTT.